This is a list of T cell receptor beta chains from one sample in a study of shared clonotypes between healthy human individuals. Sequenced by immunoSEQ multiplex PCR; TCRdb stores in-frame clones only, minus some. The sample comprises about 1.5 million clones, 98% of which are singletons, and around 0.45% rests with the top ten. The sequenced sample was naive CD4+ T cells sorted from blood. The receptors stem from a man aged 30 to 39 in good health. The CDR3 runs from the conserved cysteine through the conserved F or W. D genes are given only for firm matches. A row's size may be missing; if present it is once, few, many or a size class.

17	TRBD2	TRBV18	-	TRBJ2-7	TGTGCCAGCTCACCCATCACCGGGACTAGCGGGAGGTACGAGCAGTACTTC	CASSPITGTSGRYEQYF
14	-	TRBV18	-	TRBJ2-4	TGTGCCAGCTCACCACTGGGGGCTCTAAACATTCAGTACTTC	CASSPLGALNIQYF
14	-	TRBV28	-	TRBJ2-7	TGTGCCAGCAGCTCACCCCCGGGAGCTCACGAGCAGTACTTC	CASSSPPGAHEQYF
16	-	TRBV9	-	TRBJ2-5	TGTGCCAGCAGCCTGACCTCCCATAGCGGTAAAGAGACCCAGTACTTC	CASSLTSHSGKETQYF
13	-	TRBV7-8	-	TRBJ2-1	TGTGCCAGCAGCCCGCGGGCGAGCAATGAGCAGTTCTTC	CASSPRASNEQFF
13	TRBD2	TRBV28	once	TRBJ2-2	TGTGCCTCTTTGGGAGGGGTTGGCGGGGAGCTGTTTTTT	CASLGGVGGELFF
13	-	TRBV7-2	-	TRBJ1-5	TGTGCCAGCAGCTTTTCTCTAAATCAGCCCCAGCATTTT	CASSFSLNQPQHF
15	TRBD2	TRBV7-9	-	TRBJ2-1	TGTGCCAGCAGCCAACTAGCGGATACCTACAATGAGCAGTTCTTC	CASSQLADTYNEQFF
15	-	TRBV11-2	-	TRBJ1-1	TGTGCCAGCAGCTCTCCAAGGGGGAGGAACACTGAAGCTTTCTTT	CASSSPRGRNTEAFF
15	TRBD2	TRBV7-9	-	TRBJ2-1	TGTGCCAGCAGCTTTCGACTAGCGGGGGACAATGAGCAGTTCTTC	CASSFRLAGDNEQFF
16	-	TRBV15	-	TRBJ2-6	TGTGCCACCAGCAGAGATCTTGCCTCTGGGGCCAACGTCCTGACTTTC	CATSRDLASGANVLTF
13	-	TRBV30	-	TRBJ2-5	TGTGCCTGGAGTGTACAGATAGCCTACGAACAGTACTTC	CAWSVQIAYEQYF
14	TRBD2	TRBV29-1	-	TRBJ2-3	TGCAGCGGTTCAGTCGCGGGAGGGGGCCATACGCAGTATTTT	CSGSVAGGGHTQYF
16	-	TRBV7-2	-	TRBJ2-7	TGTGCCAGCAGCAGACATCAGGCTTCGGCACTCCGGGAGCAGTACTTC	CASSRHQASALREQYF
14	-	TRBV18	-	TRBJ2-2	TGTGCCAGCTCACCATCCTCGATAGCCGGGGAGCTGTTTTTT	CASSPSSIAGELFF
12	-	TRBV5-6	-	TRBJ2-3	TGTGCCAGCAGCCCGGGCACAGATACGCAGTATTTT	CASSPGTDTQYF
17	TRBD1	TRBV18	-	TRBJ2-5	TGTGCCAGCTCACCGGACAGGGCCAGTGTGAGGAAAGAGACCCAGTACTTC	CASSPDRASVRKETQYF
16	-	TRBV13	-	TRBJ2-2	TGTGCCAGCAGCTTAGGCCTGGGCTCGAACACCGGGGAGCTGTTTTTT	CASSLGLGSNTGELFF
10	-	TRBV30	-	TRBJ2-7	TGTGCCTGGGGGGGACGGGAGCAGTACTTC	CAWGGREQYF
15	TRBD2	TRBV19	-	TRBJ2-1	TGTGCCAGCAGGGCGGGGACTAGCGCAGCCAATGAGCAGTTCTTC	CASRAGTSAANEQFF
15	-	TRBV11-3	-	TRBJ2-5	TGTGCCAGCAGCTTCGGGGCGGGGAGTATACAGACCCAGTACTTC	CASSFGAGSIQTQYF
14	TRBD1	TRBV19	-	TRBJ1-4	TGTGCCAGTAGTGGGCAGGGGGCGGCTGAAAAACTGTTTTTT	CASSGQGAAEKLFF
13	-	TRBV7-2	-	TRBJ1-5	TGTGCCAGCAGCTTACCTAGTGATGGGCCCCAGCATTTT	CASSLPSDGPQHF
15	-	TRBV28	-	TRBJ1-5	TGTGCCAGCAGTTTAGGGTGGACGAACAATCAGCCCCAGCATTTT	CASSLGWTNNQPQHF
15	-	TRBV28	-	TRBJ1-1	TGTGCCAGCAGTGCAGGGCGCCCGTTGAACACTGAAGCTTTCTTT	CASSAGRPLNTEAFF
16	-	TRBV7-2	-	TRBJ2-3	TGTGCCAGCAGCTTAGTGGGAACTAGCCGCACAGATACGCAGTATTTT	CASSLVGTSRTDTQYF
15	-	TRBV11-2	-	TRBJ2-7	TGTGCCAGCAGTCCTTCCTGGTCCTTAGCGTACGAGCAGTACTTC	CASSPSWSLAYEQYF
18	TRBD2	TRBV5-1	-	TRBJ2-5	TGCGCCAGCAGCTTAGGACTAGCGGGAGGGCCGACTTCAGAGACCCAGTACTTC	CASSLGLAGGPTSETQYF
13	TRBD1	TRBV4-1	-	TRBJ2-7	TGCGCCACCTCGGACAGGGAAATCTCCGAGCAGTACTTC	CATSDREISEQYF
11	-	TRBV2	once	TRBJ2-3	TGTGCCAGCATGGAGGGAGATACGCAGTATTTT	CASMEGDTQYF
14	-	TRBV18	-	TRBJ1-4	TGTGCCAGCTCACCACAGGGTATCGGGGAAAAACTGTTTTTT	CASSPQGIGEKLFF
13	-	TRBV5-6	-	TRBJ2-6	TGTGCCAGCGGTCTATCTGGGGCCAACGTCCTGACTTTC	CASGLSGANVLTF
16	TRBD1	TRBV5-5	-	TRBJ2-2	TGTGCCAGCAGCTTGAGACAGGGCGGTTTAACCGGGGAGCTGTTTTTT	CASSLRQGGLTGELFF
16	-	TRBV5-1	-	TRBJ2-7	TGCGCCAGCAGTTTTTATACCGGGTCCGGAGGCGACGAGCAGTACTTC	CASSFYTGSGGDEQYF
11	-	TRBV10-1	few	TRBJ2-7	TGCGCCAGCAGTGACGGCTACGAGCAGTACTTC	CASSDGYEQYF
13	TRBD1	TRBV29-1	-	TRBJ1-4	TGCAGCGTGGGACAGGGCACTAATGAAAAACTGTTTTTT	CSVGQGTNEKLFF
17	TRBD1	TRBV18	-	TRBJ2-5	TGTGCCAGCTCACCACCGTGGGACAGAGAACGTCAAGAGACCCAGTACTTC	CASSPPWDRERQETQYF
14	-	TRBV28	-	TRBJ1-2	TGTGCCAGCAGTGTATCGGGATCGAACTATGGCTACACCTTC	CASSVSGSNYGYTF
17	-	TRBV12-5	-	TRBJ2-5	TGTGCTAGTGGTTTGGCCCTCGGGGCAGGGTTCGAGGAGACCCAGTACTTC	CASGLALGAGFEETQYF
15	TRBD2	TRBV5-1	-	TRBJ2-1	TGCGCCAGCAGCGGTTTGACTAGCCGCTACAATGAGCAGTTCTTC	CASSGLTSRYNEQFF
12	-	TRBV5-1	-	TRBJ1-2	TGCGCCAGCAGCTTAGGGGGGCCTGACTACACCTTC	CASSLGGPDYTF